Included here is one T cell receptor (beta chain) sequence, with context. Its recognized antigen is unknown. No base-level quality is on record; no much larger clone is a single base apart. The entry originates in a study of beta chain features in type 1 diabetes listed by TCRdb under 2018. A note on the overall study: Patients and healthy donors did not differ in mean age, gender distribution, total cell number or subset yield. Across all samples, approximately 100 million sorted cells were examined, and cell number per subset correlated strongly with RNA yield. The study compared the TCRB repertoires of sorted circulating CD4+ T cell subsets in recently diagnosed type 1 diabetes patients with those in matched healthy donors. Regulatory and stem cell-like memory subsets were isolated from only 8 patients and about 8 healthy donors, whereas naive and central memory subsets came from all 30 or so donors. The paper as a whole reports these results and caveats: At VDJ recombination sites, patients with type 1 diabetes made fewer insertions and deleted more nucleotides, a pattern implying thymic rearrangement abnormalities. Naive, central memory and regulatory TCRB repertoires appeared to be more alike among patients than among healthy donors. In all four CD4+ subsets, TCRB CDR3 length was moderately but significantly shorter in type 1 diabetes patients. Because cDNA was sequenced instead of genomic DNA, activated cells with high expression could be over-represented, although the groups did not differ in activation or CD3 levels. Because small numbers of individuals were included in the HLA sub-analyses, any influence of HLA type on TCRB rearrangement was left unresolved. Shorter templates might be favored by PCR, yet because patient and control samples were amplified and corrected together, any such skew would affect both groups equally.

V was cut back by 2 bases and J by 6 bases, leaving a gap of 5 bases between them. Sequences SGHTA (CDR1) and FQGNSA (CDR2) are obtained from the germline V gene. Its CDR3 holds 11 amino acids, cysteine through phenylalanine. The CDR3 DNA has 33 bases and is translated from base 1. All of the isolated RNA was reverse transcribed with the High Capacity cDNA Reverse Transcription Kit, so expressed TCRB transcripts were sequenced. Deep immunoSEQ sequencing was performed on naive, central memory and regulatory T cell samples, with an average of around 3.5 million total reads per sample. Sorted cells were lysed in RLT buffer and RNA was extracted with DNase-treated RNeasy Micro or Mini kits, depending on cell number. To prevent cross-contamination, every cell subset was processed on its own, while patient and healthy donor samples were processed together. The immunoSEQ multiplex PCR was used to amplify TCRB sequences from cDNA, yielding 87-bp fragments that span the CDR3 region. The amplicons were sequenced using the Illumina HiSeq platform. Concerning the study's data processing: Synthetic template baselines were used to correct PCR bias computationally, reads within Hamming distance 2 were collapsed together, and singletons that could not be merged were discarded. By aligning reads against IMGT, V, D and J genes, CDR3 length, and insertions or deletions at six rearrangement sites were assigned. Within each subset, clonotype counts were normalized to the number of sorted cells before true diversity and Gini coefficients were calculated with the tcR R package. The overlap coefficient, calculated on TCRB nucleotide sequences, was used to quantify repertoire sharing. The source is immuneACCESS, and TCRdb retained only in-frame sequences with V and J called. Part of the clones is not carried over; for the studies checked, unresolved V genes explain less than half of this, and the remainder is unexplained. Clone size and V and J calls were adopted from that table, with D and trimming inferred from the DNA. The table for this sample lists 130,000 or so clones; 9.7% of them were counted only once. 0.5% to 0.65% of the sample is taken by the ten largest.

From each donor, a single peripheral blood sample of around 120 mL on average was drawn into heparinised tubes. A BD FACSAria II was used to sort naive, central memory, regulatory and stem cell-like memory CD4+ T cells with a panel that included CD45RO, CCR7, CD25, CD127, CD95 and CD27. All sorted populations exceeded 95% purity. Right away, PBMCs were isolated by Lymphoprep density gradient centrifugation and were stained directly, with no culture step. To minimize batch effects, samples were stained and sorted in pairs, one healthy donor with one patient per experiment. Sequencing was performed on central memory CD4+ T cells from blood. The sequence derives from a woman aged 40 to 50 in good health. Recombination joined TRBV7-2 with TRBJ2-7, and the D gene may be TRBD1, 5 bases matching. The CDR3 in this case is CASSLRGEQYF. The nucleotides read TGTGCCAGCAGCTTAAGGGGCGAGCAGTACTTC.